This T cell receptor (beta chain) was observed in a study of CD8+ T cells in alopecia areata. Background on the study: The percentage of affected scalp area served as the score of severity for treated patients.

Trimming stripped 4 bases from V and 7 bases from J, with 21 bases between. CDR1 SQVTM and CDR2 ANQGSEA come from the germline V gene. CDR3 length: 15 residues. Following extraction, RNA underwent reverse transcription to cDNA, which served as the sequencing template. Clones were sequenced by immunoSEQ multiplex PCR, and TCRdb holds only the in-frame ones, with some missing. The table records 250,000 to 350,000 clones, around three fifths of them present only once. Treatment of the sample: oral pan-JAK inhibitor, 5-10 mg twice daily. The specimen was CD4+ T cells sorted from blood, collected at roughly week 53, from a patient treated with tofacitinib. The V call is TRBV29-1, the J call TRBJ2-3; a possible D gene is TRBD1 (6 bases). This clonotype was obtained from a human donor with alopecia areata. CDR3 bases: TGCAGCGTTGCTCCTGGAGGACAGAAGGGTAATACGCAGTATTTT. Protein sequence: CSVAPGGQKGNTQYF.